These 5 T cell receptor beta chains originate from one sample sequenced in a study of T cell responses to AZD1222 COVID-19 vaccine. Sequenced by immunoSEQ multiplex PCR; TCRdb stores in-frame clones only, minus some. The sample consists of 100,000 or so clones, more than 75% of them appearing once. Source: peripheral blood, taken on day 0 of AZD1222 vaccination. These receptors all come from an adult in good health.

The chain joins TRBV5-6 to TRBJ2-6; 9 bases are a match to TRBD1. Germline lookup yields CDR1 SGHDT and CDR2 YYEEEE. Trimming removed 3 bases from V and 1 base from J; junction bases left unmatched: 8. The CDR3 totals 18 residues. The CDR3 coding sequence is TGTGCCAGCAGCTATGATTTCGGGACAGGGTCTGGGGCCAACGTCCTGACTTTC. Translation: CASSYDFGTGSGANVLTF.

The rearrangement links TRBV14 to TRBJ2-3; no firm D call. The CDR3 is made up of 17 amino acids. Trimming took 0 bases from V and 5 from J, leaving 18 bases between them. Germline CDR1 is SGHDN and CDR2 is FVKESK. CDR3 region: CASSQDLGSGFLDTQYF. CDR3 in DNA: TGTGCCAGCAGCCAAGATCTCGGGTCAGGTTTTCTAGATACGCAGTATTTT.

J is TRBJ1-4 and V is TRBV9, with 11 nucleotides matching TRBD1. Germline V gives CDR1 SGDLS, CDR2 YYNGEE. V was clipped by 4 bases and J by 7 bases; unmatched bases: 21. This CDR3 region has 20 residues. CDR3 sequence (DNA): TGTGCCAGCAGCCCCCATCTCGGACAGGGGGCAGGAGGGGTTTCTGAAAAACTGTTTTTT. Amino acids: CASSPHLGQGAGGVSEKLFF.

The CDR3 spells CASSFGWDQPQHF. DNA of the CDR3: TGTGCCAGCAGTTTTGGCTGGGATCAGCCCCAGCATTTT. This sequence joins TRBV27 and TRBJ1-5, with unresolved D. Per germline, CDR1 MNHEY and CDR2 SMNVEV (reference sequence). This CDR3 comprises 13 residues. Between the trimmed V and J ends, which lost 3 bases and 5 bases, there was a span of 8 bases.

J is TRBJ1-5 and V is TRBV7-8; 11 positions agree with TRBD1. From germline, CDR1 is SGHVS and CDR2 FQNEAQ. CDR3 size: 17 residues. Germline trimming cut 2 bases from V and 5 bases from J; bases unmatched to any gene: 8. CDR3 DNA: TGTGCCAGCAGCTTAAGGGTGGTGGGACAGGGGGATCAGCCCCAGCATTTT. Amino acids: CASSLRVVGQGDQPQHF.